The clone carrying this T cell receptor (beta chain) was counted once. Its specificity is unknown. The data stem from a study of cytomegalovirus exposure and HLA in healthy donors. PCR involved 60 Vbeta and 13 Jbeta primers. Produced via immunoSEQ multiplex PCR; TCRdb's table is partial and in-frame only. The sample lists about 160,000 clones, approximately 72% seen once, with under 2.5% in the top ten. Whole-study findings and limits: Later analysis demonstrated an association between a missense DCLRE1C variant and TCR beta V- and J-gene trimming. Donor immune exposure was known only as CMV serostatus.

The V segment lost 0 bases and the J segment 7 bases; nucleotides outside the gene matches: 12. Germline V gene lookup returns CDR1 LNHDA and CDR2 SQIVND (reference sequence). The CDR3 is made up of 17 amino acids. The sequencing input was PBMCs. This TCR was recovered from a female donor in good health and CMV-seronegative. The V gene is TRBV19, the J gene TRBJ2-7, with 10 nucleotides matching TRBD1. The CDR3 region is CASSIDGSDRGVREQYF. The DNA for the CDR3 is TGTGCCAGTAGTATAGATGGATCGGACAGGGGGGTAAGGGAGCAGTACTTC. Looking up the rest from reference TRBV19 and TRBJ2-7 gives the full variable domain: DGGITQSPKYLFRKEGQNVTLSCEQNLNHDAMYWYRQDPGQGLRLIYYSQIVNDFQKGDIAEGYSVSREKKESFPLTVTSAQKNPTAFYLCASSIDGSDRGVREQYFGPGTRLTVT.